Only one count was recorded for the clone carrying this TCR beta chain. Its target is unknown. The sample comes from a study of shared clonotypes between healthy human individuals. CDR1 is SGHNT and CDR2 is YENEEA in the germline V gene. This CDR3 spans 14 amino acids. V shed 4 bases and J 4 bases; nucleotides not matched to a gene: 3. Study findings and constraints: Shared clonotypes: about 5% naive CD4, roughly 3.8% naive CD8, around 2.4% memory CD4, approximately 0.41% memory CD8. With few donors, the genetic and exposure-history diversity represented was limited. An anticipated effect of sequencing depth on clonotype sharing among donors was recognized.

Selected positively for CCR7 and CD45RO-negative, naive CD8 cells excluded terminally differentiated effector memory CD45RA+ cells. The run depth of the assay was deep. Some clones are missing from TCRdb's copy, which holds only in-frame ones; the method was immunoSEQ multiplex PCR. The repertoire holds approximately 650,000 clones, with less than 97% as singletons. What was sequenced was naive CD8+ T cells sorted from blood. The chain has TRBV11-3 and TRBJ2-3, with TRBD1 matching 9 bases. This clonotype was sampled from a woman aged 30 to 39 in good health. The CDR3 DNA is TGTGCCAGCAGCTCCACAGGGGGCCCAGATACGCAGTATTTT. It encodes CASSSTGGPDTQYF.